This entry describes one T cell receptor (beta chain). The data belong to a study of blood T cell repertoires in COVID-19. Study-level information: Italy, Spain and the United States were the sources of the convalescent and acute COVID-19 samples. The cDNA or gDNA used as material had been derived from T cells, B-cell-depleted T cells, or PBMCs.

This CDR3 region has 16 residues. Germline V gene data show CDR1 as SGHRS and CDR2 as YFSETQ. Deletions cut 0 bases from V and 0 bases from J, with 10 bases between. Authors' analysis steps: Amplification with reference gene primers provided the estimates of nucleated cell counts. Assay used: immunoSEQ multiplex PCR; TCRdb lists only in-frame clones, some missing. From that table come the V and J calls and clone size; the DNA was used to work out D and trimming. The sample yields around 170,000 clones, approximately 80% seen once. The J gene is TRBJ1-3, the V gene TRBV5-1; tentative D call: TRBD1 (5 bases). The receptor was isolated from a woman aged 55-69 years with acute or convalescent COVID-19. Sequenced: peripheral blood. CDR3 in DNA: TGCGCCAGCAGCTTGGGTCGGCAGGGCTCTGGAAACACCATATATTTT. This translates into CASSLGRQGSGNTIYF.